These 18 T cell receptor beta chains came from one sample sequenced in a study of shared T cell receptors in the human thymus. The table came from immunoSEQ multiplex PCR; TCRdb's copy has only in-frame clones and leaves some out. The sample lists some 700,000 clones, approximately 88% occurring once. These records were also assigned to another study, of human thymus T cells.

The sequencing input was thymocytes. The receptor set was obtained from a boy under three years old with a congenital heart defect.

The gene calls are TRBV5-5 and TRBJ1-2; D is uncertain. CDR1 and CDR2 from the germline V gene are SGHKS and YYEKEE (reference sequence). This CDR3 is built from 12 residues. Trimming pared 1 base from V and 8 bases from J, leaving 9 bases between. CDR3 residues: CASSLSREGYTF. DNA of the CDR3: TGTGCCAGCAGCTTGAGTCGGGAAGGCTACACCTTC.

This clone has a single count. The rearrangement links TRBV5-1 to TRBJ2-2; TRBD2 agrees at 16 bases. The CDR3 totals 20 residues. CDR1 and CDR2 (germline): SGHRS, YFSETQ. V shed 4 bases and J 3 bases; nucleotides not matched to a gene: 12. CDR3 region: CASSLADGTSGRAHTGELFF. CDR3 in DNA: TGCGCCAGCAGCCTGGCTGACGGGACTAGCGGGAGGGCCCACACCGGGGAGCTGTTTTTT.

The J gene is TRBJ2-1, the V gene TRBV29-1, with a weak D call TRBD1 (6 bases). This CDR3 spans 14 amino acids. Germline lookup yields CDR1 SQVTM and CDR2 ANQGSEA. The V and J ends lost 4 bases and 4 bases respectively, with 14 bases between them. As DNA, the CDR3 is TGCAGCGTTGGGACGGATACAGGGTACAATGAGCAGTTCTTC. This sequence encodes CSVGTDTGYNEQFF.

The V and J genes are TRBV11-3 and TRBJ1-1, with D possibly being TRBD1 (5 bases). V lost 5 bases, J lost 0 bases, and 13 bases lay in between. The CDR3 runs 15 residues. Germline CDR1 is SGHNT and CDR2 is YENEEA. CDR3 loop: CASSPRTGLNTEAFF. The DNA of the CDR3 is TGTGCCAGCAGCCCACGTACAGGCCTGAACACTGAAGCTTTCTTT.

The rearrangement joins TRBV13 to TRBJ2-2, with D tentatively TRBD2 (6 bases). The CDR3 is 13 amino acids. Germline CDR1 is PRHDT and CDR2 is FYEKMQ (reference sequence). The ends were cut back, 8 bases at V and 7 bases at J, with 14 bases in the middle. The chain's CDR3 is CASAREYNGELFF. The CDR3 DNA sequence: TGTGCCAGCGCCCGGGAGTATAACGGGGAGCTGTTTTTT.

The DNA of the CDR3 is TGTGCCAGCAGCTTAGTAGGGGGGGACAGGGGGCATTATGGCTACACCTTC. Protein product: CASSLVGGDRGHYGYTF. The rearrangement links TRBV7-9 to TRBJ1-2; TRBD1 matches 12 bases. The CDR3 has 17 residues. Looked up from germline, CDR1 is SEHNR and CDR2 is FQNEAQ (reference sequence). With V trimmed by 1 base and J by 5 bases, 8 bases remained unmatched.

The chain uses TRBV5-6 and TRBJ2-7, with a possible D match to TRBD2 (5 bases). V was clipped by 0 bases and J by 3 bases, with 13 bases between them. Per germline, CDR1 SGHDT and CDR2 YYEEEE. The CDR3 consists of 15 residues. CDR3 DNA sequence: TGTGCCAGCAGCTTGGTAGCGCCCGCCGACTACGAGCAGTACTTC. This sequence encodes CASSLVAPADYEQYF. Combining the CDR3 with reference TRBV5-6 and TRBJ2-7 gives the whole variable domain DAGVTQSPTHLIKTRGQQVTLRCSPKSGHDTVSWYQQALGQGPQFIFQYYEEEERQRGNFPDRFSGHQFPNYSSELNVNALLLGDSALYLCASSLVAPADYEQYFGPGTRLTVT.

The V and J genes are TRBV4-3 and TRBJ2-3; D is ambiguous. Per the germline V gene, CDR1 is LGHNA and CDR2 is YSLEER. V was clipped by 2 bases and J by 2 bases, with 8 bases between them. The CDR3 is 14 amino acids. CDR3 amino acids: CASSQIEDTDTQYF. The CDR3 coding sequence is TGCGCCAGCAGCCAAATTGAGGACACAGATACGCAGTATTTT.

The chain links TRBV19 to TRBJ1-5; 8 bases agree with TRBD1. V gave up 9 bases and J gave up 3 bases; unmatched junction bases: 7. This CDR3 has 14 residues. Per the germline V gene, CDR1 is LNHDA and CDR2 is SQIVND (reference sequence). CDR3 sequence reads: CASRAQGANQPQHF. The DNA of the CDR3 is TGTGCCAGCCGGGCCCAGGGGGCCAATCAGCCCCAGCATTTT.

The chain is built from TRBV18 and TRBJ1-5; D not certain. Germline loops: CDR1 KGHSH, CDR2 LQKENI. The V gene lost 5 bases and the J gene lost 2 bases, with 19 bases spanning the gap. The length of the CDR3 is 17 residues. For the CDR3, the DNA is TGTGCCAGCTCATTGGCAAAGAGGGAGTATCGCAATCAGCCCCAGCATTTT. It translates to CASSLAKREYRNQPQHF.

The V gene is TRBV5-1, the J gene TRBJ2-7, with TRBD1 matching over 9 bases. Per the germline V gene, CDR1 is SGHRS and CDR2 is YFSETQ. Trimming took 5 bases from V and 5 from J; bases not matched to a gene: 5. CDR3 length: 13 amino acids. Here the CDR3 reads CASRRQGDDEQYF. For the CDR3, the DNA is TGCGCCAGCAGGCGACAGGGGGACGACGAGCAGTACTTC.

This chain links TRBV7-9 with TRBJ1-3; 9 positions agree with TRBD1. CDR3 length: 13 amino acids. CDR1 and CDR2 from the germline V gene are SEHNR and FQNEAQ (reference sequence). Trimming cost V 5 bases and J 9 bases; bases outside gene matches: 5. The CDR3 sequence is CASSLGQGATIYF. DNA for the CDR3: TGTGCCAGCAGCCTGGGACAGGGTGCCACCATATATTTT.

The chain uses TRBV27 and TRBJ2-3; 7 bases fit TRBD1. The CDR3 sequence is 16 residues long. After removal of 6 bases from V and 5 bases from J, the junction contained 14 bases not matched to a gene. From germline, CDR1 is MNHEY and CDR2 SMNVEV (reference sequence). The DNA for the CDR3 is TGTGCCAGCAGCTCCAGAGGGGGCGCGTTGGGAGATACGCAGTATTTT. It translates to CASSSRGGALGDTQYF.

The chain has TRBV9 and TRBJ2-7; possibly TRBD2 for D (5 bases). Trimming shortened V by 0 bases and J by 9 bases, and 10 bases separated the two germline ends. This CDR3 contains 12 residues. Germline CDR1 is SGDLS and CDR2 is YYNGEE. In DNA, the CDR3 is TGTGCCAGCAGCGTAGAAGAGGGAGTGCAGTACTTC. This encodes CASSVEEGVQYF.

The chain is built from TRBV25-1 and TRBJ2-3; 9 bases map to TRBD2. Germline CDR1 reads MGHDK; CDR2 reads SYGVNS. With 5 bases clipped from V and 8 bases from J, the junction kept 8 bases outside the gene matches. This CDR3 contains 14 residues. For the CDR3, the DNA is TGTGCCAGCAGTATGGCTAGCGGGACCGGTACGCAGTATTTT. Its protein product is CASSMASGTGTQYF.

This CDR3 is CASSHGPGTGKWGYNEQFF. The CDR3 DNA reads TGTGCCAGCAGCCACGGGCCCGGGACAGGGAAGTGGGGCTACAATGAGCAGTTCTTC. The V gene is TRBV14, the J gene TRBJ2-1, with 9 positions matching TRBD1. Trimming cost V 3 bases and J 3 bases; bases outside gene matches: 15. Germline CDR1 is SGHDN and CDR2 is FVKESK. The CDR3 runs to 19 residues.

The chain uses TRBV5-1 and TRBJ2-1; D is perhaps TRBD1 (5 bases). The CDR3 spans 15 residues. Trimming shortened V by 4 bases and J by 0 bases, and 11 bases separated the two germline ends. The germline V gene has CDR1 SGHRS and CDR2 YFSETQ. The CDR3 DNA sequence: TGCGCCAGCAGCAGGGGTCCAGACTCCTACAATGAGCAGTTCTTC. As protein: CASSRGPDSYNEQFF.

This chain connects TRBV18 to TRBJ1-3; 8 bases map to TRBD1. The CDR3 has 19 amino acids. The V gene end was trimmed by 3 bases and the J gene end by 0 bases; junction bases not matched to a gene: 13. CDR1 and CDR2 from the germline V gene are KGHSH and LQKENI. CDR3 loop: CASSPILQDRASSGNTIYF. The DNA of the CDR3 is TGTGCCAGCTCACCTATACTACAGGACAGGGCGAGCTCTGGAAACACCATATATTTT.